This T cell receptor beta chain came from a study of T cells in women clearing cervical HPV infection. Study at large: Controls gave blood once infection was undetectable; cases at lesion identification. Study conclusions and caveats: TRBV6-7 relative abundance averaged approximately 0.11% in cases and about 0.15% in controls.

The method was immunoSEQ multiplex PCR; TCRdb's version includes in-frame clones alone and lacks a portion of them. In total, the table holds about 19,000 clones. The CDR3 has 14 amino acids. Germline V gene data show CDR1 as DFQATT and CDR2 as SNEGSKA (reference sequence). Trimming removed 3 bases from V and 0 bases from J, with 11 bases in between. A word on this clone: What it recognizes is unknown. The read gets to within 3 residues of the CDR3 end, and the germline J gene fills in the rest.

Dot-blot hybridization genotyped cervical HPV amplified with MY09/MY11 PCR. The chain employs TRBV20-1 and TRBJ1-1; D perhaps matches TRBD1 (5 bases). The sequence was collected from a woman aged 18 to 75 with a cervical HPV16 infection that either progressed to CIN3+ or cleared (not recorded which). The specimen sequenced was blood buffy coat. Incomplete CDR3 DNA: TGCAGTGCTAGCCGGGGGTCCATGAACACTGAA. Translation: CSASRGSMNTE. The complete CDR3 sequence is CSASRGSMNTEAFF.